This T cell receptor (beta chain) is from a study of T cell changes during pregnancy in multiple sclerosis. Repertoires were generated with immunoSEQ multiplex PCR, while TCRdb's copy carries only in-frame clones and drops some. The table shows tens of thousands of clones, with 90% occurring only once. The germline gives CDR1 WSHSY, CDR2 SAAADI. Unmatched junction bases numbered 3, after V lost 4 bases and J lost 6 bases. CDR3 size: 13 residues. This clone was found a few times. The rearrangement uses TRBV10-2 and TRBJ1-5; 7 nucleotides match TRBD1. This receptor was identified in a female donor in good health, enrolled as a control in a pregnancy study. Sequences were derived from peripheral blood, sampled after pregnancy. This CDR3 is CASSAGQRQPQHF. In DNA, the CDR3 is TGCGCCAGCAGTGCGGGACAGCGTCAGCCCCAGCATTTT.